The 13 T cell receptor beta chains presented below share a single source sample, sequenced in a study of control samples from healthy donors and cancer patients. The method was immunoSEQ multiplex PCR; TCRdb's version includes in-frame clones alone and lacks a portion of them. The repertoire includes tens of thousands of clones, 65% to 90% of them detected once, and 5% to 6.5% sits in the top ten. Sequencing was done on a sample of blood. The receptor set was obtained from a man aged 40-49 years in good health.

The rearrangement joins TRBV5-4 to TRBJ2-1, with D possibly being TRBD2 (7 bases). CDR1 SGHNT and CDR2 YYREEE come from the germline V gene (reference sequence). The CDR3 length is 16 residues. V lost 5 bases and J 2 bases, leaving 17 bases between the germline ends. This chain's CDR3 is CASSPRGGGPYNEQFF. In nucleotides, the CDR3 is TGTGCCAGCAGTCCTCGAGGGGGGGGGCCCTACAATGAGCAGTTCTTC.

This clone was seen a single time. The chain is built from TRBV7-2 and TRBJ1-2; TRBD1 matches 8 bases. The CDR3 consists of 16 residues. Germline V gives CDR1 SGHTA, CDR2 FQGNSA. J gave up 4 bases and V 1 base, and 8 bases lay outside the gene matches. For the CDR3, the DNA is TGTGCCAGCAGCTTAGGGCCTATCCAGGGGGCCTATGGCTACACCTTC. Translating it yields CASSLGPIQGAYGYTF.

The chain carries TRBV27 and TRBJ1-5; 10 positions match TRBD1. The CDR3 runs 14 residues. CDR1 and CDR2 (germline): MNHEY, SMNVEV (reference sequence). The junction had 5 bases not matched to a gene; V was cut back by 6 bases and J by 6 bases. Here the CDR3 reads CASSLGTGVQPQHF. CDR3 sequence (DNA): TGTGCCAGCAGCCTAGGGACAGGGGTTCAGCCCCAGCATTTT.

The count of this clone is one. The J gene is TRBJ2-1, the V gene TRBV11-3; TRBD2 matches at 8 bases. With V trimmed by 6 bases and J by 5 bases, 12 bases remained unmatched. The V gene's germline CDR1 is SGHNT and CDR2 YENEEA. This CDR3 comprises 16 residues. The CDR3 DNA reads TGTGCCAGCAGTCCTAAGACTAGCGTAATCGACAATGAGCAGTTCTTC. Residues: CASSPKTSVIDNEQFF.

The rearrangement uses TRBV13 and TRBJ2-1; TRBD2 is a possible D gene (6 bases). Germline V gene lookup returns CDR1 PRHDT and CDR2 FYEKMQ (reference sequence). The CDR3 covers 14 residues. V gave up 4 bases and J gave up 9 bases, with 16 bases separating them. The chain's CDR3 is CASSSPTGVTEQFF. The CDR3 coding sequence is TGTGCCAGCAGCTCCCCGACGGGGGTGACTGAGCAGTTCTTC.

The chain links TRBV30 to TRBJ2-7; 7 bases map to TRBD1. The CDR3 totals 14 residues. Germline V gene lookup returns CDR1 GTSNPN and CDR2 SVGIG (reference sequence). V lost 3 bases, J lost 2 bases, and 7 bases stayed unmatched. The CDR3 DNA is TGTGCCTGGAGGCGACAGGGTCGACCCTACGAGCAGTACTTC. Protein product: CAWRRQGRPYEQYF. Full variable domain (outside the CDR3, taken from reference TRBV30 and TRBJ2-7): SQTIHQWPATLVQPVGSPLSLECTVEGTSNPNLYWYRQAAGRGLQLLFYSVGIGQISSEVPQNLSASRPQDRQFILSSKKLLLSDSGFYLCAWRRQGRPYEQYFGPGTRLTVT.

The DNA of the CDR3 is TGTGCCAGCAGCGCGGACAGATCTAACTATGGCTACACCTTC. It encodes CASSADRSNYGYTF. This chain joins TRBV7-2 and TRBJ1-2; a possible D gene is TRBD1 (6 bases). The V gene's germline CDR1 is SGHTA and CDR2 FQGNSA. This CDR3 has 14 amino acids. The germline V and J ends were trimmed by 5 bases and 0 bases, with 10 bases remaining between them.

The rearrangement links TRBV19 to TRBJ1-4, with TRBD1 matching over 7 bases. This CDR3 comprises 16 residues. The V segment lost 4 bases and the J segment 0 bases; nucleotides outside the gene matches: 5. The germline gives CDR1 LNHDA, CDR2 SQIVND (reference sequence). The CDR3 DNA is TGTGCCAGTAGTAAGGGACAGCTTGCAACTAATGAAAAACTGTTTTTT. This translates into CASSKGQLATNEKLFF.

The chain joins TRBV10-3 to TRBJ2-3; 10 nucleotides line up with TRBD2. Trimming took 0 bases from V and 2 from J; bases not matched to a gene: 8. The CDR3 is 18 residues long. Germline V gene lookup returns CDR1 ENHRY and CDR2 SYGVKD. The DNA of the CDR3 is TGTGCCATCAGTGAGTCGGCTAGGACTAGCGGTGACACAGATACGCAGTATTTT. Amino acid sequence: CAISESARTSGDTDTQYF.

CDR3 in DNA: TGTGCCAGCAAGGGGGACTTCCGTTCCCCTTTATTATACAATGAGCAGTTCTTC. Protein product: CASKGDFRSPLLYNEQFF. V usage is TRBV7-9 and J usage is TRBJ2-1; D may correspond to TRBD1 or TRBD2 (6 bases each). Germline CDR1 reads SEHNR; CDR2 reads FQNEAQ (reference sequence). Deletions cut 7 bases from V and 4 bases from J, with 26 bases between. CDR3 size: 18 residues.

The chain couples TRBV14 to TRBJ2-7; possible D gene TRBD1, 6 bases. From germline, CDR1 is SGHDN and CDR2 FVKESK. There are 15 residues in the CDR3. Trimming took off 8 bases at V and 1 base at J, with 18 bases between the two ends. The CDR3 region has the DNA TGTGCCAGCCAACTCCGCCAGGGGAATTCCTACGAGCAGTACTTC. Its protein is CASQLRQGNSYEQYF.

The V and J genes are TRBV4-1 and TRBJ2-1; D remains ambiguous. From germline, CDR1 is MGHRA and CDR2 YSYEKL. Trimming took off 4 bases at V and 0 bases at J, with 10 bases between the two ends. The CDR3 is made up of 15 amino acids. CDR3 region: CASSLTVSSYNEQFF. CDR3 DNA sequence: TGCGCCAGCAGCCTAACAGTGAGCTCCTACAATGAGCAGTTCTTC.

This sequence joins TRBV25-1 and TRBJ1-2; D remains unclear. V was clipped by 1 base and J by 8 bases, with 23 bases between them. Per germline, CDR1 MGHDK and CDR2 SYGVNS. The CDR3 contains 17 residues. In nucleotides, the CDR3 is TGTGCCAGCAGTGAATTCAAAACGGGAGCTCCTCGAGGCGGCTACACCTTC. Its protein is CASSEFKTGAPRGGYTF.